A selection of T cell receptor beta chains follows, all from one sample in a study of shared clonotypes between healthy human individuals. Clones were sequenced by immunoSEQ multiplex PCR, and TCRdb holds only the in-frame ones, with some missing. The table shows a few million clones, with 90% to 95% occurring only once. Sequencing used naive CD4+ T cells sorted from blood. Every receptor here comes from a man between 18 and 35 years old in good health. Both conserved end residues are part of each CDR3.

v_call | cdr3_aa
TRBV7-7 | CASSSGLAGYNEQFF
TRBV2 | CASSRDGEGVPEAFF
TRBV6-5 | CATAGGPNEKLFF
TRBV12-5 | CASGLGLETQYF
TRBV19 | CASSLRQGRTEAFF
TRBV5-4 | CASSLAKSGYLSYNEQFF
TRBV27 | CASTYGGRNEKLFF
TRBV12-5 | CASGDLGQNYGYTF
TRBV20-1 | CSVNNEQFF
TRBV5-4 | CASRVSGGDDGYEQYF
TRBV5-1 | CASSFTDTGELFF
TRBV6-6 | CASSTDESSYEQYF
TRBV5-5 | CASSFVQGRHEQYF
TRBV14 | CASSYGLALNTGELFF
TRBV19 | CASSIDPWMSSPLHF
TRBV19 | CASRILGVNTEAFF
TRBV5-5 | CASSLAGMANGFYEQYF
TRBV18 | CASSNGRQGYEQYF
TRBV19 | CASSGGLLSGYNEQFF
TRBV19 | CASSSRTDGYGYTF